The rows below give T cell receptor beta chains drawn from one sample of a study of post-analysis software for immune sequencing data. Via MiXCR, TCRdb re-called the PCR reads, giving one row per CDR3 protein. The table lists about 200,000 distinct CDR3 sequences, 25% to 30% of them singletons, with less than 4% in the top ten. Sequencing input: blood. Receptors originate from a girl aged 2 to 17 with multiple sclerosis. CDR3s leave out the opening cysteine and the closing phenylalanine or tryptophan.

TRBV3-1	TRBJ2-7	ASSLTAYEQY
TRBV20-1	TRBJ2-6	SASRQGNANVLT
TRBV5-6	TRBJ1-5	ASSLGRGVAPQH
TRBV10-3	TRBJ1-1	AIASMNTEAF
TRBV5-1	TRBJ1-1	ASSLLERDTEAF
TRBV5-6	TRBJ2-7	ASSQDLTMAYEQY
TRBV6-6	TRBJ1-1	ASSYGREGTEAF
TRBV20-1	TRBJ2-1	SATTSGAAGYNEQF
TRBV5-1	TRBJ2-7	ASSIQGAYYEQY
TRBV6-2/TRBV6-3	TRBJ1-5	ASSRWAGDQPQH
TRBV12-3/TRBV12-4	TRBJ1-5	ASSLDRPAGQPQH
TRBV18	TRBJ2-5	ASSPAGSWGTQY
TRBV11-2	TRBJ1-1	ASRSGTANTEAF
TRBV20-1	TRBJ2-1	SAFLMTSGASSYNEQF
TRBV10-3	TRBJ2-1	AISDAGGWQF
TRBV2	TRBJ2-3	ASSEVAGSTDTQY
TRBV20-1	TRBJ1-1	SARGITGGVAF
TRBV29-1	TRBJ2-3	SVLAGGPTDTQY
TRBV5-1	TRBJ2-1	ASSLGLAEYSYNEQF
TRBV6-1	TRBJ1-5	ASSPSRGGNQPQH
TRBV29-1	TRBJ2-3	SVGFADLRADTQY
TRBV3-1	TRBJ2-3	ASSQESLAAVMDTQY
TRBV28	TRBJ2-2	ASSLSGQINTGEPF
TRBV7-6	TRBJ2-1	ASRHAGPRKRQF
TRBV7-2	TRBJ2-7	ASSYRTGGAEQY
TRBV29-1	TRBJ1-1	SDSSGNTEAF
TRBV28	TRBJ2-3	ASSLAWDTQY
TRBV6-2/TRBV6-3	TRBJ1-5	ASGLTSQPQH
TRBV18	TRBJ2-1	ASSDSRERTYNEQF
TRBV7-6	TRBJ1-2	ASSLAPQQANYGYT
TRBV20-1	TRBJ1-1	SNRPGTLNTEAF
TRBV7-2	TRBJ1-1	ASSLVTGTEAF
TRBV5-5	TRBJ1-4	ASSLYPPGSTNEKLF
TRBV12-3/TRBV12-4	TRBJ2-7	ASSLGTGRREQY
TRBV29-1	TRBJ1-2	SVAYGNYGYT
TRBV5-1	TRBJ1-1	ASSLTTGANTEAF
TRBV7-8	TRBJ2-1	ASSPRVDRAYNEQF
TRBV20-1	TRBJ1-5	SARGGGDLSQPRH
TRBV29-1	TRBJ1-1	SVVGSRGDTEAF
TRBV7-2	TRBJ2-7	ASSPLPGQVGEQY
TRBV18	TRBJ2-5	ASSTDIQETQY
TRBV3-1	TRBJ2-1	ASSQFQGIGNEQF
TRBV20-1	TRBJ1-1	SGRTMGGIAAF
TRBV28	.	ASSFGLAGQGTQY
TRBV2	TRBJ2-1	ASSGMGRQGTYNEQF
TRBV12-3/TRBV12-4	TRBJ1-6	ASSKQTGAYNSPLH
TRBV7-2	TRBJ2-7	ASSVTAGGQYEQY
TRBV20-1	TRBJ2-7	SALKGPYEQY
TRBV2	TRBJ2-3	ASSEGSDTQY
TRBV7-9	TRBJ2-3	ASSLARGRGTDTQY
TRBV4-1	TRBJ2-2	ASSPAGGRTGELF
TRBV20-1	.	SARDSREGLQETQF
TRBV7-9	TRBJ2-1	ASSLVAYPAYNEQF
TRBV20-1	TRBJ2-3	SAGGWTGETDTQY